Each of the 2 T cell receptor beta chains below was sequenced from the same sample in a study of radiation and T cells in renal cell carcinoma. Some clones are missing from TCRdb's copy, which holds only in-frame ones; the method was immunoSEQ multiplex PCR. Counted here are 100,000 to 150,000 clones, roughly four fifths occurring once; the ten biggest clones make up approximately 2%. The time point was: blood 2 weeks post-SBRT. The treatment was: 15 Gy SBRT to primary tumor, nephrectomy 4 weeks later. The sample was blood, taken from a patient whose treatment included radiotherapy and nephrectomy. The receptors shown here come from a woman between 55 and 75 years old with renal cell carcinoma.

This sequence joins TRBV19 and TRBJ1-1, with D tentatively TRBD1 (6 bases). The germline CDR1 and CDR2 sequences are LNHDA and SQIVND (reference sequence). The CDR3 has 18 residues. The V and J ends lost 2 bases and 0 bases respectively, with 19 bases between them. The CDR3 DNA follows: TGTGCCAGTAGTATAAGAGGAGGGGGATCATTTTTGAACACTGAAGCTTTCTTT. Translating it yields CASSIRGGGSFLNTEAFF.

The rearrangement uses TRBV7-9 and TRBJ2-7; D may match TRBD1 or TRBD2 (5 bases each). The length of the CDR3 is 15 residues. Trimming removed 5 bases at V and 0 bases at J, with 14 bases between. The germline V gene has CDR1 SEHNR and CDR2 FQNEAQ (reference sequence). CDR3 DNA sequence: TGTGCCAGCAGCCAACCAGGGAGACCCTCCTACGAGCAGTACTTC. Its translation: CASSQPGRPSYEQYF.